Given below is one T cell receptor beta chain in context. Its matching antigen is unknown. Construction of the TCRbeta library involved unique molecular identifiers. Each CDR3 protein gets one entry after TCRdb re-called the PCR reads with MiXCR. The sample yields approximately 800,000 distinct CDR3 sequences, 15% to 20% seen once. This CDR3 is 16 amino acids long. V was clipped by 1 base and J by 1 base; unmatched bases: 6. These data are taken from a study of T-cell reconstitution after alpha-beta-depleted transplantation in children. Study results and limitations: The main origin of T-cell counts and diversity one year after transplant was newly produced T cells.

Sequencing was performed on PBMCs, mostly from graft donor cells, taken 360 days after TCRalphabeta/CD19-depleted stem cell transplant. The chain carries TRBV12-3 or TRBV12-4 and TRBJ2-5; 7 nucleotides match TRBD1. This TCR came from a male patient between 10 and 17 years old who had a stem cell transplant for acute lymphoblastic leukemia, so the T cells may come from the graft donor. CDR3: CASSLGYRGPQETQYF. CDR3 nucleotides: TGTGCCAGCAGTTTAGGATACAGGGGCCCCCAAGAGACCCAGTACTTC.